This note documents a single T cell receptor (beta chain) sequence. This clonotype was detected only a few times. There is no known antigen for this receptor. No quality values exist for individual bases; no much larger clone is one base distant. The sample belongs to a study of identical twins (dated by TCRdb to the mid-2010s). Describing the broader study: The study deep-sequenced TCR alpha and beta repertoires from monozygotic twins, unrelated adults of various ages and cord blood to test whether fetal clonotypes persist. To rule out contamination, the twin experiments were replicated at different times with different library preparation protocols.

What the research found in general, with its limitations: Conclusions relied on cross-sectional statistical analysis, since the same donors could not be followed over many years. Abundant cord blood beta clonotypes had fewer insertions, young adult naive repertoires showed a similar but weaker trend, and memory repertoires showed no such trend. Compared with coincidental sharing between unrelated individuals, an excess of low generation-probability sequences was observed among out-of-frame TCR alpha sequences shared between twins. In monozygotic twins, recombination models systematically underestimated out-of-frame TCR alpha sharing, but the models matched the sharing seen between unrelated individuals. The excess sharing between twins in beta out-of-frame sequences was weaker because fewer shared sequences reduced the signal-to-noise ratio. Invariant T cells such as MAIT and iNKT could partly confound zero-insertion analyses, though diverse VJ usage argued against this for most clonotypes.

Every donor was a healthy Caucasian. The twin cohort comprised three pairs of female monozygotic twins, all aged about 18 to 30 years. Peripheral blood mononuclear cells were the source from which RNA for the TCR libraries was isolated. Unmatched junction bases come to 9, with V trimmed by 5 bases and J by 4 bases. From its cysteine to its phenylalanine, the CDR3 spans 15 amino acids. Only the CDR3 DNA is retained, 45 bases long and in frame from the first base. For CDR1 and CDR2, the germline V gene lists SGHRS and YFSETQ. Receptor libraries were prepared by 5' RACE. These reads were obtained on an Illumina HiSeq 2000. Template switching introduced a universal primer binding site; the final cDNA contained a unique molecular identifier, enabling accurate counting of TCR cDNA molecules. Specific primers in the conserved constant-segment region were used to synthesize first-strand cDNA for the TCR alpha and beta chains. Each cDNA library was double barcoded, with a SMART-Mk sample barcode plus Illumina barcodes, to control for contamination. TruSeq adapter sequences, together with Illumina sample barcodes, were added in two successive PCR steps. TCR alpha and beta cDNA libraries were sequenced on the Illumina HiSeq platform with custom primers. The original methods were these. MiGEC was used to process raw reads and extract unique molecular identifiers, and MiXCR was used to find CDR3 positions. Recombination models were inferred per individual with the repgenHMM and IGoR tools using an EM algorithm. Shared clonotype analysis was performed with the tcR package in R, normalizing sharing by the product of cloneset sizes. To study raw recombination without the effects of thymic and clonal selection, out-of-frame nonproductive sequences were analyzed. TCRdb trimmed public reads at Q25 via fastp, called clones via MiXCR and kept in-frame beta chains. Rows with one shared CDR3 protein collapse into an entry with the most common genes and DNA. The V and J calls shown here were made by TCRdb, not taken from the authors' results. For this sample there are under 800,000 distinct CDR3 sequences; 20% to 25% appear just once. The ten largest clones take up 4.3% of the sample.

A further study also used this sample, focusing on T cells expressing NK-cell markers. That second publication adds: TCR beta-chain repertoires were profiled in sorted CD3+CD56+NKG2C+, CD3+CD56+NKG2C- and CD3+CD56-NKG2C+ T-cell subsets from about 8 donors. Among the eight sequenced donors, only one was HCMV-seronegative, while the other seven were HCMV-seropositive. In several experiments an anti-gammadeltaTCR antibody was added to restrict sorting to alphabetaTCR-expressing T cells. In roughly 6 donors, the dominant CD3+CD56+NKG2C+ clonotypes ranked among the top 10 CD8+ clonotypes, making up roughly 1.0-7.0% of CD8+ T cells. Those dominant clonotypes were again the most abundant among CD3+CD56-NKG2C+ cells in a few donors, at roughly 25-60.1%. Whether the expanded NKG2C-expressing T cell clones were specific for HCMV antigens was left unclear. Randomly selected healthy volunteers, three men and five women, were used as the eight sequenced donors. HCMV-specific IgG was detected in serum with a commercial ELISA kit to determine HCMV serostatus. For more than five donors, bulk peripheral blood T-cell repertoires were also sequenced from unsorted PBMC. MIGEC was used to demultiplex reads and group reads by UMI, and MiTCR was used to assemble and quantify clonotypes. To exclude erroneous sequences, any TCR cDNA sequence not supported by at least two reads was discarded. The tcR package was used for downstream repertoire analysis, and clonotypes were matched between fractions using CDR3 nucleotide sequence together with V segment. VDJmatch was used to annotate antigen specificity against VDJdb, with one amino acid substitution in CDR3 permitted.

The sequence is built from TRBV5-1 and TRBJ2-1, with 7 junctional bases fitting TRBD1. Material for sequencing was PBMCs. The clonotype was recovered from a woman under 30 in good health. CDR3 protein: CASRRAGTEYNEQFF. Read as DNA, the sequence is TGCGCCAGCAGACGGGCCGGGACAGAATACAATGAGCAGTTCTTC.